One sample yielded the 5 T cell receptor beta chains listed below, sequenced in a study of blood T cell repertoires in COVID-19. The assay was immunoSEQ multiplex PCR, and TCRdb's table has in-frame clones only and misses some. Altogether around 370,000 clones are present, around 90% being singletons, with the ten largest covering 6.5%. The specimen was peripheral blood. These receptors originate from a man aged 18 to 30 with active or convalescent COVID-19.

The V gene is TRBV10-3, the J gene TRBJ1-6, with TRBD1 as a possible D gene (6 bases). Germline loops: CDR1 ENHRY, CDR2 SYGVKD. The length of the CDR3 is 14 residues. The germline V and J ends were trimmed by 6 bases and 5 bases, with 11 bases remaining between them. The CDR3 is CAIRRTVDNSPLHF. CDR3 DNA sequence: TGTGCCATCAGGCGGACAGTTGATAATTCACCCCTCCACTTT.

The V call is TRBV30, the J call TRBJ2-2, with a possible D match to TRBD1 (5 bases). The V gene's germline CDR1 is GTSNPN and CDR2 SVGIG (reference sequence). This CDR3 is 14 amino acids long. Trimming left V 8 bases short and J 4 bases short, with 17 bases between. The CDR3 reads CARSWGQGTGELFF. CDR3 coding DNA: TGTGCCCGGTCATGGGGTCAGGGCACCGGGGAGCTGTTTTTT.

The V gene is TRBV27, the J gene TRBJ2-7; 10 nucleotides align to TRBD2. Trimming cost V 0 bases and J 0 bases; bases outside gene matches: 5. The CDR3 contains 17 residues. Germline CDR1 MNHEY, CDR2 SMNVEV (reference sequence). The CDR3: CASSLSASGGRSYEQYF. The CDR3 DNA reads TGTGCCAGCAGTTTATCGGCTAGCGGGGGCCGCTCCTACGAGCAGTACTTC.

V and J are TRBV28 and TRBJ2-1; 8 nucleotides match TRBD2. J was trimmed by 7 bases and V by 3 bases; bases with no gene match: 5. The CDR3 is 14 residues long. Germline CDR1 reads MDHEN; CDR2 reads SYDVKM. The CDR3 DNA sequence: TGTGCCAGCAGTTTCCAGCGGGGGCGGAATGAGCAGTTCTTC. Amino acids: CASSFQRGRNEQFF.

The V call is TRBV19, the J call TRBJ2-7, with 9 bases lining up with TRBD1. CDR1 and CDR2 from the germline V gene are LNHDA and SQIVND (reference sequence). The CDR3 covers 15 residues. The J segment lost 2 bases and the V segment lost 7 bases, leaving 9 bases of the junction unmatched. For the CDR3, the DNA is TGTGCCAGTACCTCCGGGACAGGGTTGGCCTACGAGCAGTACTTC. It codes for CASTSGTGLAYEQYF.